The count of the clone carrying this T cell receptor (beta chain) is one. In the source study's methods: Counts of nucleated cells, estimated from reference gene primer amplification, were obtained. The repertoire was sequenced with immunoSEQ multiplex PCR; TCRdb's copy has only in-frame clones and lacks some. Clonal size and the V and J genes are those of that table, whereas D and trimming came from the DNA. The data hold under 200,000 clones, with around 87% observed a single time. Germline V lookup: CDR1 SNHLY, CDR2 FYNNEI. V was clipped by 6 bases and J by 4 bases, with 15 bases between them. The CDR3 is made up of 14 amino acids. The data stem from a study of blood T cell repertoires in COVID-19.

Specimen: peripheral blood. The rearrangement uses TRBV2 and TRBJ1-1, with no clear D. This receptor was obtained from a man aged 40-50 years with active or convalescent COVID-19. The CDR3 DNA is TGTGCCAGCAGACGGACGGCCCGGGGCACTGAAGCTTTCTTT. It specifies CASRRTARGTEAFF.